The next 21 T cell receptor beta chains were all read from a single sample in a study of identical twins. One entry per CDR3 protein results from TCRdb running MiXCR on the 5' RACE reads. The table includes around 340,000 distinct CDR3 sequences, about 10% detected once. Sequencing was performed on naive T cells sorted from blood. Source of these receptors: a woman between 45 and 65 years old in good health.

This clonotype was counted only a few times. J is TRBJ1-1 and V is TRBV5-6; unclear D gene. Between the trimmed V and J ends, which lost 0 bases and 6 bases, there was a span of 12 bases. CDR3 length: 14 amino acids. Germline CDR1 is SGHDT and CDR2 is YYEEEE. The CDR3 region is CASSLDAVNPEAFF. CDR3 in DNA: TGTGCCAGCAGCTTGGACGCTGTAAACCCTGAAGCTTTCTTT. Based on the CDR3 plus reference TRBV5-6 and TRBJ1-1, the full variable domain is DAGVTQSPTHLIKTRGQQVTLRCSPKSGHDTVSWYQQALGQGPQFIFQYYEEEERQRGNFPDRFSGHQFPNYSSELNVNALLLGDSALYLCASSLDAVNPEAFFGQGTRLTVV.

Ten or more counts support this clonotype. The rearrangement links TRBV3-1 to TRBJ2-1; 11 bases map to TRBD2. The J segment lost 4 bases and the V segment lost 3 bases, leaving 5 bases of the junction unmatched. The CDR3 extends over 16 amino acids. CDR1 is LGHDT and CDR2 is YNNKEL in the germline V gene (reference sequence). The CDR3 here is CASSQAGTSGYNEQFF. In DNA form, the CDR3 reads TGTGCCAGCAGCCAGGCCGGGACTAGCGGTTACAATGAGCAGTTCTTC.

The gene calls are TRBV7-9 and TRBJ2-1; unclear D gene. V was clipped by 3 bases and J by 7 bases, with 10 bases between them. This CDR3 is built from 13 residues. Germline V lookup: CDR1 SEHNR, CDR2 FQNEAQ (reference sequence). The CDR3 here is CASSFLTVNEQFF. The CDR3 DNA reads TGTGCCAGCAGCTTCCTGACGGTGAATGAGCAGTTCTTC.

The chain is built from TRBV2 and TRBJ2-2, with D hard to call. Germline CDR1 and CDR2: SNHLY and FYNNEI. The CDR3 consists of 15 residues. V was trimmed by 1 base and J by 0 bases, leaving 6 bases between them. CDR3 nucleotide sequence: TGTGCCAGCAGTGAAGTTAGGGCGAACACCGGGGAGCTGTTTTTT. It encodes CASSEVRANTGELFF.

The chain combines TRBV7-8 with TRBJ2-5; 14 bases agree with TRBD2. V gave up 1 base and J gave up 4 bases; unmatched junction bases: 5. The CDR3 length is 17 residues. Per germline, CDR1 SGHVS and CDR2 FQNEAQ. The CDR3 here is CASSLVRTSGRLETQYF. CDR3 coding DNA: TGTGCCAGCAGCTTAGTGCGGACTAGCGGGAGGCTAGAGACCCAGTACTTC. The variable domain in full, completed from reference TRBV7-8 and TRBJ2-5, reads GAGVSQSPRYKVAKRGQDVALRCDPISGHVSLFWYQQALGQGPEFLTYFQNEAQLDKSGLPSDRFFAERPEGSVSTLKIQRTQQEDSAVYLCASSLVRTSGRLETQYFGPGTRLLVL.

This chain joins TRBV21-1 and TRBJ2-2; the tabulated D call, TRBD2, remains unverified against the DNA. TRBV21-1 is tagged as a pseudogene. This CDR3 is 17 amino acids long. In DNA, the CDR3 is TGTGCCAGCAGTGACCGCAAGGGGGAGGGCCCCACCGGGGAGCTGTTTTTT. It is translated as CASSDRKGEGPTGELFF.

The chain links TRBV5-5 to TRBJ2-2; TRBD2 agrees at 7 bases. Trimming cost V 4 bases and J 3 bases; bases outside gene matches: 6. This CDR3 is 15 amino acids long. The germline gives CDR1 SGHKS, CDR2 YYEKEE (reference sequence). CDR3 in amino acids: CASSLGGIDTGELFF. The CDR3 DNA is TGTGCCAGCAGCCTGGGGGGGATCGACACCGGGGAGCTGTTTTTT.

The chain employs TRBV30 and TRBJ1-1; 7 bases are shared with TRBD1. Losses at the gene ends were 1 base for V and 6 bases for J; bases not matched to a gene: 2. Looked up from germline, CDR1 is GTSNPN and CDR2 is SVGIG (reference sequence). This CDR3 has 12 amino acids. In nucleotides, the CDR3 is TGTGCCTGGAGTGGACAGGGCGCTGAAGCTTTCTTT. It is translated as CAWSGQGAEAFF.

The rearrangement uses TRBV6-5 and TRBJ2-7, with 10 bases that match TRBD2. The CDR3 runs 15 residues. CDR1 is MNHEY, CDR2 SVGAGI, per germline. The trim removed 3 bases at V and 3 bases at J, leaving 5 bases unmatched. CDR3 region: CASSYVLAGVYEQYF. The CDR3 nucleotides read TGTGCCAGCAGTTATGTGCTAGCGGGAGTCTACGAGCAGTACTTC.

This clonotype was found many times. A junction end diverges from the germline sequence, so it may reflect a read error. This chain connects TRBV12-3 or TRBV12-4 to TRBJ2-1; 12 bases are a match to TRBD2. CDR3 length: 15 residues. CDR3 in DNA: TGTGCCAGCAGTCTAGCGGGAGGGCCGTGGAATGAGCAGTTCTTC. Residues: CASSLAGGPWNEQFF.

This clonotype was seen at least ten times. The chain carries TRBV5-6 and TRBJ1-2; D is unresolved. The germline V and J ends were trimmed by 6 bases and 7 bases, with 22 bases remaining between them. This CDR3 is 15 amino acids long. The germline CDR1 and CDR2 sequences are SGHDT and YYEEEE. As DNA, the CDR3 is TGTGCCAGCACCCCCATCGAGGACGGAGAGCTTGGCTACACCTTC. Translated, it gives CASTPIEDGELGYTF.

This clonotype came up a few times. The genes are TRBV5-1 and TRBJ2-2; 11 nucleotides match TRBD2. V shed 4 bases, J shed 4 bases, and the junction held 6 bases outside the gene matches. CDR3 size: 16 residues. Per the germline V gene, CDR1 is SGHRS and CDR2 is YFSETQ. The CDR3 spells CASSRSGRGSTGELFF. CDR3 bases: TGCGCCAGCAGCCGTAGCGGGAGGGGGAGCACCGGGGAGCTGTTTTTT.

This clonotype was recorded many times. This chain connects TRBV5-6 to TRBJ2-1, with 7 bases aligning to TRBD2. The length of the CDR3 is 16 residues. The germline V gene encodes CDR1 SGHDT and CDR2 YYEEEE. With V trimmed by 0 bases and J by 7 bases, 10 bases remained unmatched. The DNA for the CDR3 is TGTGCCAGCAGCTTGGGGTGGGGGGGTCTAGGTAATGAGCAGTTCTTC. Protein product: CASSLGWGGLGNEQFF.

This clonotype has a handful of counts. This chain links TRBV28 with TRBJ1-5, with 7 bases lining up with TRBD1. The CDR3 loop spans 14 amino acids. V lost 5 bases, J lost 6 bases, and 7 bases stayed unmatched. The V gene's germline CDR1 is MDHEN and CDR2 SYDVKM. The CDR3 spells CASSGDREVQPQHF. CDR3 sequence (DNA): TGTGCCAGCAGTGGAGACAGGGAGGTTCAGCCCCAGCATTTT.

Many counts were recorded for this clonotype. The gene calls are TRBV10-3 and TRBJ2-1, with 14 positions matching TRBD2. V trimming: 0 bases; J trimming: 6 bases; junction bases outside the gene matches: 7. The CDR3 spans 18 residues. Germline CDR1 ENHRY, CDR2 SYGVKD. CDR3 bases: TGTGCCATCAGTGAGTCGCTAGGGACTAGCGGGAGAACCAATGAGCAGTTCTTC. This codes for CAISESLGTSGRTNEQFF.

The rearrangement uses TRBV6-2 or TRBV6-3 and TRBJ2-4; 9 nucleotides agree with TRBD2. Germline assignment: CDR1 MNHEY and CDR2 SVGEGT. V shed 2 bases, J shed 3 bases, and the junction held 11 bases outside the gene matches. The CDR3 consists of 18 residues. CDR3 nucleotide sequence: TGTGCCAGCAGTTACATGCATATAGCGGGAGAAGACAAAAACATTCAGTACTTC. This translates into CASSYMHIAGEDKNIQYF.

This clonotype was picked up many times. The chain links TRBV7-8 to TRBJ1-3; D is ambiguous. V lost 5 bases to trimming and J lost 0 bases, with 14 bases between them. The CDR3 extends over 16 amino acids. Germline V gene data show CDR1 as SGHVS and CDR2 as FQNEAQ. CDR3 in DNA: TGTGCCAGCAGCCCAAGACGGAAGAGCTCTGGAAACACCATATATTTT. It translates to CASSPRRKSSGNTIYF.

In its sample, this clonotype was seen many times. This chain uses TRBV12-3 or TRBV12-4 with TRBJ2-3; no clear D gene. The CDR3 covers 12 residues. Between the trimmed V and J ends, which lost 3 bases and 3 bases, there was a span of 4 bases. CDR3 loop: CASSFATDTQYF. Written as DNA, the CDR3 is TGTGCCAGCAGTTTTGCGACAGATACGCAGTATTTT.

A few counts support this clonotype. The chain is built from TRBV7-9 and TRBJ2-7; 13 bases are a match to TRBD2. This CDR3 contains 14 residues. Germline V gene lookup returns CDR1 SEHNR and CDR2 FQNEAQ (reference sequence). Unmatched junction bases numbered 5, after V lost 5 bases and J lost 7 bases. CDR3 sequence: CASSQTSGRWEQYV. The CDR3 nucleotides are TGTGCCAGCAGCCAGACTAGCGGGAGGTGGGAGCAGTACGTC.

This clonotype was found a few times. The CDR3 DNA reads as TGTGCCAGCACCCCTCGAAGGGCGTACAATGAGCAGTTCTTC. Translating it yields CASTPRRAYNEQFF. V and J are TRBV12-3 or TRBV12-4 and TRBJ2-1; D unresolved. The germline V and J ends were trimmed by 7 bases and 4 bases, with 14 bases remaining between them. This CDR3 region has 14 residues.

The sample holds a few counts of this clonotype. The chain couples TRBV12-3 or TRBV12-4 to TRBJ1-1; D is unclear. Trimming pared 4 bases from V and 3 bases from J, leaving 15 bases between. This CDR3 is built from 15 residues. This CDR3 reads CASSSIWSSYTEAFF. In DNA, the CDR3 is TGTGCCAGCAGTTCAATCTGGTCATCCTACACTGAAGCTTTCTTT.